The clone carrying this T cell receptor beta chain came up a few times. TCRdb ran MiXCR on the 5' RACE reads and lists one entry per CDR3 protein. The sample shows about 52,000 distinct CDR3 sequences, 6.5% to 7.5% of them seen only once. The data derive from a study of spatial heterogeneity in lung cancer. Study as a whole: There were, on average, more than 8.5 raw-read appearances for each unique TCR and UMI combination.

CDR1 is MNHEY and CDR2 is SVGAGI in the germline V gene. V was trimmed by 6 bases and J by 2 bases, leaving 13 bases between them. The CDR3 has 14 residues. This sample's time point: blood at routine non-recurrence follow-up after resection. Sequencing was performed on whole RNA extracted from tumor and nontumor lung tissue, or from frozen PBMC, and the material was left unsorted. The source is a female donor with early-stage non-small cell lung cancer. The material was PBMCs, obtained at follow-up. The chain employs TRBV6-5 and TRBJ2-5; tentative D call: TRBD2 (6 bases). CDR3 in amino acids: CASSLPGRQETQYF. In DNA form, the CDR3 reads TGTGCCAGCAGCCTACCGGGGAGGCAAGAGACCCAGTACTTC.